This entry concerns a single TCR beta chain. Germline and junction disagree at one end, which may indicate a read error. The time point is: blood at routine non-recurrence follow-up after resection. Unsorted whole RNA from tumor, nontumor lung or frozen PBMC underwent sequencing. TCRdb itself ran the 5' RACE reads through MiXCR, one entry per CDR3 protein. The repertoire consists of about 120,000 distinct CDR3 sequences, with 9% to 15% occurring once and the leading ten covering over 15%. The data derive from a study of spatial heterogeneity in lung cancer. The germline CDR1 and CDR2 sequences are SGHRS and YFSETQ. CDR3 size: 12 residues.

This receptor was taken from a male donor with early-stage non-small cell lung cancer. The specimen was PBMCs, collected at follow-up. This sequence joins TRBV5-1 and TRBJ2-7, with TRBD1 identical over 7 bases. Written as DNA, the CDR3 is TGCGCCAGCAGCCCGGACGGGACAGCAAAAGACTTC. Residues: CASSPDGTAKDF.